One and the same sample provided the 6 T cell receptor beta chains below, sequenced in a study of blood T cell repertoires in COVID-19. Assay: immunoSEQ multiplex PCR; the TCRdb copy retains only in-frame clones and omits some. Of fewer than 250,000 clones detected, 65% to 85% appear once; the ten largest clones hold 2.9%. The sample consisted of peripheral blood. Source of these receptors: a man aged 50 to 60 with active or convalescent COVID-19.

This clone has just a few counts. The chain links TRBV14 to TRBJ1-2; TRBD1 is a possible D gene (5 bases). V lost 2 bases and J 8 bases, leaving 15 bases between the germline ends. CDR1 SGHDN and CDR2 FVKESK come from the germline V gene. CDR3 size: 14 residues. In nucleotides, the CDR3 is TGTGCCAGCAGCCAATTCTCATGGGGGGGAGGCTACACCTTC. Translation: CASSQFSWGGGYTF.

CDR3 nucleotides: TGTGCCAGCTCACCAATCATTGGACAGGGAAAGTACTATGGCTACACCTTC. Its translation is CASSPIIGQGKYYGYTF. The chain is built from TRBV18 and TRBJ1-2, with 8 bases aligning to TRBD1. The V segment lost 2 bases and the J segment 3 bases; nucleotides outside the gene matches: 11. CDR3 size: 17 residues. Germline V lookup: CDR1 KGHSH, CDR2 LQKENI.

CDR3 residues: CASSSPGTGELFF. Here the CDR3 DNA reads TGTGCCAGTAGTTCCCCAGGGACCGGGGAGCTGTTTTTT. The chain is built from TRBV19 and TRBJ2-2; TRBD1 is a possible D gene (5 bases). CDR1 and CDR2 from the germline V gene are LNHDA and SQIVND (reference sequence). This CDR3 spans 13 amino acids. Trimming left V 5 bases short and J 5 bases short, with 9 bases between.

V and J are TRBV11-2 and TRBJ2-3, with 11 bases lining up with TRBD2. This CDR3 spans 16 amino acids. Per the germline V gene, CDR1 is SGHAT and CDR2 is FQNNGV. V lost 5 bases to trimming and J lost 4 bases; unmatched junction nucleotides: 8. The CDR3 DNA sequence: TGTGCCAGCAGCCCGCTAGGGACTAGCGGCGCAGATACGCAGTATTTT. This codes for CASSPLGTSGADTQYF.

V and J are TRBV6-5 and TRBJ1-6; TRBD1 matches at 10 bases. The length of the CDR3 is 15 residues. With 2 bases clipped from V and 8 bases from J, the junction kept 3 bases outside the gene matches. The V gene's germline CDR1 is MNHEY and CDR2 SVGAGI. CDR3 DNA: TGTGCCAGCAGTTACACGGACAGGGGGGATTCACCCCTCCACTTT. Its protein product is CASSYTDRGDSPLHF.

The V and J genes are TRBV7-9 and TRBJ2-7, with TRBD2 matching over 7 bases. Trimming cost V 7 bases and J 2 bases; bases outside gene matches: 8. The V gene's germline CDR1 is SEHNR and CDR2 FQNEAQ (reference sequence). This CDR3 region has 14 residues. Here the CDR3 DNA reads TGTGCCAGCACCCCTAGCGGTCCCCCCTACGAGCAGTACTTC. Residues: CASTPSGPPYEQYF.